This T cell receptor beta chain is drawn from a study of CD8 T cells in ankylosing spondylitis. Study-wide points: The study looked at matched synovial fluid samples from ankylosing spondylitis patients. Disease-linked clones were reported to be significantly enriched there. Typical of ankylosing spondylitis blood, it appeared, was a TCR beta motif of eight highly homologous variants. Disease-linked clones proved CD8+ and comparatively uncommon in peripheral blood. Earlier literature documents some of the motif variants in reactive arthritis synovial fluid and blood.

The CDR3 is 13 amino acids. Per germline, CDR1 MNHEY and CDR2 SVGEGT. Deletions cut 6 bases from V and 3 bases from J, with 11 bases between. About this clonotype itself: Antigen: not known.

With molecular barcodes, quantitative 5'-RACE was used to make the TCR beta libraries. TCRdb redid the calling of the 5' RACE reads with MiXCR, one entry per CDR3 protein. The repertoire holds hundreds of thousands of distinct CDR3 sequences, 25% to 30% seen once, with 0.85% to 1% in the top ten. The V call is TRBV6-2 or TRBV6-3, the J call TRBJ1-1, with D maybe TRBD1 (6 bases). The TCR was taken from a male donor with ankylosing spondylitis. The sequenced sample was blood, either unsorted or a sorted T cell fraction (not recorded which). The CDR3 sequence is CASRTQGYTEAFF. The CDR3 DNA reads TGTGCCAGCAGAACACAGGGATACACTGAAGCTTTCTTT.